This T cell receptor (beta chain) comes out of a study of OX40 agonist ivuxolimab in advanced cancers. About the research overall: Ivuxolimab, which patients received intravenously every 2 weeks, was dosed at 0.01 to 10 mg/kg. Age averaged about 60 years (range roughly 23 to 80), and around 87% were male.

Produced via immunoSEQ multiplex PCR; TCRdb's table is partial and in-frame only. This sample yields 100,000 or so clones, of which approximately 85% are seen a single time; about 4.1% belongs to the top ten. Study-wide results and limits: Compared with CD4+, CD8+ T cells on average had more expanded clones. Among some nonresponders, normalized T-cell clonal expansion was also low.

The CDR3 totals 16 residues. Turning to this clone: Its antigen is unidentified.

The rearrangement uses TRBV21-1 and TRBJ1-3. TRBV21-1 is a documented pseudogene. The sequence was obtained from an adult with an advanced solid tumor such as melanoma, head and neck, liver or kidney cancer. The material was CD4+ or CD8+ T cells sorted from blood, obtained in a trial of the OX40 agonist ivuxolimab. CDR3 region: CASSSGGTGYGNTIYF. Written as DNA, the CDR3 is TGTGCCAGCAGTAGCGGGGGGACAGGGTATGGAAACACCATATATTTT.